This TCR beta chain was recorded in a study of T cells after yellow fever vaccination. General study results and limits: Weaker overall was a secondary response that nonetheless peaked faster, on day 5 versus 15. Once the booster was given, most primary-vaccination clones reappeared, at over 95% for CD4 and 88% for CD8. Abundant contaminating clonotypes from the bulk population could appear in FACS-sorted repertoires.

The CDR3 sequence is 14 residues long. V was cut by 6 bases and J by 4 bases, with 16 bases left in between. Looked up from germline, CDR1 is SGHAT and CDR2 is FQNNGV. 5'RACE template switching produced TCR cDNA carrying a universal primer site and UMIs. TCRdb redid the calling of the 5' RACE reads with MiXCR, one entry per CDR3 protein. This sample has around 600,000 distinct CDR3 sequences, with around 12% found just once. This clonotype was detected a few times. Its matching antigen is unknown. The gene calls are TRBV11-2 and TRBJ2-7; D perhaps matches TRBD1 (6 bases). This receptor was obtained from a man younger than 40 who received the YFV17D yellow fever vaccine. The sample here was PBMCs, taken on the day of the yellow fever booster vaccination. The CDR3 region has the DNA TGTGCCAGCAGTCCGGGACATAGATCGTACGAGCAGTACTTC. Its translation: CASSPGHRSYEQYF.